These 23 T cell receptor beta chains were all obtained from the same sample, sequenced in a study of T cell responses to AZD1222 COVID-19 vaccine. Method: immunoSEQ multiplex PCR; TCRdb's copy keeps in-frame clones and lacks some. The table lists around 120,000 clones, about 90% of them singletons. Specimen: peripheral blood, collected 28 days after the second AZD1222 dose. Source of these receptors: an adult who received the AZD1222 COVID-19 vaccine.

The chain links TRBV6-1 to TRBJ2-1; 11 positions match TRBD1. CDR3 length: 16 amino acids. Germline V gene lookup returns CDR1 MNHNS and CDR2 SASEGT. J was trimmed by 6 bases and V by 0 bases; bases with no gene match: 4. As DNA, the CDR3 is TGTGCCAGCAGTGAAGCGGCCGGGACAGGGGGCAATGAGCAGTTCTTC. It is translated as CASSEAAGTGGNEQFF.

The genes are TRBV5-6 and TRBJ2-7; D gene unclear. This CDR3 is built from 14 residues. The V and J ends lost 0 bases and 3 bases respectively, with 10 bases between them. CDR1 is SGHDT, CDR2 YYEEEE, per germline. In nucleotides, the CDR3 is TGTGCCAGCAGCTTGGCGGGTCGGAACTACGAGCAGTACTTC. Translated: CASSLAGRNYEQYF.

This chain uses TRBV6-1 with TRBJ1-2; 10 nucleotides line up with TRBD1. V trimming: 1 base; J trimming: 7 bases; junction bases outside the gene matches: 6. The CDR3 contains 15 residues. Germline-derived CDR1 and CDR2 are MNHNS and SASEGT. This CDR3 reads CASSEGTGGVSGYTF. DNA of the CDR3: TGTGCCAGCAGTGAAGGGACAGGGGGGGTTTCTGGCTACACCTTC.

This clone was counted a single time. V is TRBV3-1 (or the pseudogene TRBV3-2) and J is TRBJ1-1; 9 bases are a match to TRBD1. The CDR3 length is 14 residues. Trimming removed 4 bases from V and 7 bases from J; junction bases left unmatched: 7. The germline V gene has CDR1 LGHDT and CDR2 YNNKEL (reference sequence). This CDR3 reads CASSPGTGRGEAFF. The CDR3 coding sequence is TGTGCCAGCAGCCCAGGGACAGGGAGGGGTGAAGCTTTCTTT.

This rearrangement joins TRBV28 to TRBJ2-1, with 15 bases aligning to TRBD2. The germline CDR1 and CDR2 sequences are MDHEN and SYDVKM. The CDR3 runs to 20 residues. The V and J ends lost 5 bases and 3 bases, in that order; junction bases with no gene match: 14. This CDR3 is CASSVRHLGLAGGDYNEQFF. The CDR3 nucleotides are TGTGCCAGCAGTGTAAGGCACCTGGGACTAGCGGGAGGAGACTACAATGAGCAGTTCTTC.

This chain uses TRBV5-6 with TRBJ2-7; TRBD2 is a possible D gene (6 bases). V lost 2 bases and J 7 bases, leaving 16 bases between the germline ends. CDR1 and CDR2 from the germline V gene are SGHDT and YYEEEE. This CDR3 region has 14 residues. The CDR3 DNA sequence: TGTGCCAGCAGCTTCCATTCACGGGGGTCTGAGCAGTACTTC. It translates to CASSFHSRGSEQYF.

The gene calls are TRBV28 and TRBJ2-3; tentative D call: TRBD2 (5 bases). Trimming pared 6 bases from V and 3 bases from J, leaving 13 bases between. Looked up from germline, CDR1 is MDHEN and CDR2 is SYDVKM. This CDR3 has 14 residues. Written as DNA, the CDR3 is TGTGCCAGCAGACCTTCATGGGAGACAGATACGCAGTATTTT. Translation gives CASRPSWETDTQYF.

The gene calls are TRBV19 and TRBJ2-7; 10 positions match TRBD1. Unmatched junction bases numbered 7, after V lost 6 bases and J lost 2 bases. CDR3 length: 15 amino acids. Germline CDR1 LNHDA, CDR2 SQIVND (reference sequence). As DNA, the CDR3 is TGTGCCAGTAGAACCCGGACAGGGGGAACCTACGAGCAGTACTTC. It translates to CASRTRTGGTYEQYF.

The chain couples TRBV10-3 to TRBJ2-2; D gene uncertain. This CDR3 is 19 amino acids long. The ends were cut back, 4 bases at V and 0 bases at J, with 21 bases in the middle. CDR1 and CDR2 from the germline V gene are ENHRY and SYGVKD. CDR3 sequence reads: CAISVLAVFDPSNTGELFF. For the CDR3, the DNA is TGTGCCATCAGTGTTTTGGCTGTCTTCGATCCATCGAACACCGGGGAGCTGTTTTTT.

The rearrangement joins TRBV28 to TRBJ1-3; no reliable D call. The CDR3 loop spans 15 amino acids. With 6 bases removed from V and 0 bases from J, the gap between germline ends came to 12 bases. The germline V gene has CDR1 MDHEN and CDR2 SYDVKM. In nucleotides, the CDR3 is TGTGCCAGCAGGACATCTATAAGCTCTGGAAACACCATATATTTT. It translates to CASRTSISSGNTIYF.

The CDR3 sequence is CASSQVFGSWGYEQYF. DNA for the CDR3: TGTGCCAGCAGCCAAGTTTTTGGGAGCTGGGGCTACGAGCAGTACTTC. This rearrangement joins TRBV4-2 to TRBJ2-7; possibly TRBD2 for D (5 bases). The CDR3 has 16 amino acids. Trimming cost V 1 base and J 3 bases, with 16 bases left between them. CDR1 and CDR2 (germline): LGHNA, YNFKEQ.

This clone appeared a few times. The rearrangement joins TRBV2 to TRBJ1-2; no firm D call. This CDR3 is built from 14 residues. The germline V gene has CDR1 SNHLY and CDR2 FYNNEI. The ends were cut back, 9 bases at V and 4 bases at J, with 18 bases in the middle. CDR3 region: CASNGQSPGYGYTF. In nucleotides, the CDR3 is TGTGCCAGTAATGGTCAGAGCCCTGGCTATGGCTACACCTTC.

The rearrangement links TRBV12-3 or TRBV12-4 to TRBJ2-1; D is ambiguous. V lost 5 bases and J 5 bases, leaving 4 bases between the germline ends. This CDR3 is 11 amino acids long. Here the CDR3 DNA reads TGTGCCAGCAGTAAGAACAATGAGCAGTTCTTC. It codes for CASSKNNEQFF.

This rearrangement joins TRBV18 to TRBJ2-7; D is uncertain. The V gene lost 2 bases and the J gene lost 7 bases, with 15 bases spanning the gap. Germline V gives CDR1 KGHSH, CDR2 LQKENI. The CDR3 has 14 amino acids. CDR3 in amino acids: CASSPASRVGEQYF. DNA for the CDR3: TGTGCCAGCTCACCAGCTTCAAGAGTAGGGGAGCAGTACTTC.

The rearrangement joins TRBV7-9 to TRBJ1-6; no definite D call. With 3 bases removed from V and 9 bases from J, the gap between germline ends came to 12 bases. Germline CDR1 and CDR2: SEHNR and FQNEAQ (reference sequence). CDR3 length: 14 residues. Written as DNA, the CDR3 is TGTGCCAGCAGCTTCGCCGGGTCCCCTTCACCCCTCCACTTT. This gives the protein CASSFAGSPSPLHF.

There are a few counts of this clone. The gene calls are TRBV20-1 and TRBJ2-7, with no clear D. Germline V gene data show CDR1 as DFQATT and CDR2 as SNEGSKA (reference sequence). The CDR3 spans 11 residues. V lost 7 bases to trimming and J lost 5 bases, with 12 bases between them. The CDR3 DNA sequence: TGCAGTGTCTCCCGCCGGGACGAGCAGTACTTC. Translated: CSVSRRDEQYF.

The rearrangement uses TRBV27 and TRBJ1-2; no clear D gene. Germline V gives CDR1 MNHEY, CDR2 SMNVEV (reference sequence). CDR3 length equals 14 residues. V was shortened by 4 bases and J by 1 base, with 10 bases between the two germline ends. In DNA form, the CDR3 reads TGTGCCAGCAGTTCCCTCGAGGATAACTATGGCTACACCTTC. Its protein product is CASSSLEDNYGYTF.

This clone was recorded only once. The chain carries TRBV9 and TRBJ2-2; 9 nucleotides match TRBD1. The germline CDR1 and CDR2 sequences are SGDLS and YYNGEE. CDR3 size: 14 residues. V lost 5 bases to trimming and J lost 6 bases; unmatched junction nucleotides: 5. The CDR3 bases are TGTGCCAGCAGTGAGGGACAGGGCCCCGGGGAGCTGTTTTTT. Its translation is CASSEGQGPGELFF.

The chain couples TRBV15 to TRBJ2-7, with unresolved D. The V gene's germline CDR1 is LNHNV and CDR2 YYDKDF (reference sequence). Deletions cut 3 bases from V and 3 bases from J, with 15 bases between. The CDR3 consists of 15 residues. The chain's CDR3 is CATSSFLGAYYEQYF. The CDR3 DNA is TGTGCCACCAGCAGTTTTCTCGGCGCCTACTACGAGCAGTACTTC.

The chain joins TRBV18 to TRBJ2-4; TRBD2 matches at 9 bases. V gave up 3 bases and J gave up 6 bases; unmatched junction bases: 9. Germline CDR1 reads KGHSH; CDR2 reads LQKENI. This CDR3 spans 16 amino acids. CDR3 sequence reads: CASSPDSGGVGNIQYF. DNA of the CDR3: TGTGCCAGCTCACCCGATAGCGGGGGCGTCGGAAACATTCAGTACTTC.

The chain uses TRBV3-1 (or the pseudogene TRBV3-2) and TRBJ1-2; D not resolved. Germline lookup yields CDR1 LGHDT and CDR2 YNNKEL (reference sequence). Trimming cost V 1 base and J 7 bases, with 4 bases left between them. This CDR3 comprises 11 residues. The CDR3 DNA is TGTGCCAGCAGCCAAGTAGGTGGCTACACCTTC. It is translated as CASSQVGGYTF.

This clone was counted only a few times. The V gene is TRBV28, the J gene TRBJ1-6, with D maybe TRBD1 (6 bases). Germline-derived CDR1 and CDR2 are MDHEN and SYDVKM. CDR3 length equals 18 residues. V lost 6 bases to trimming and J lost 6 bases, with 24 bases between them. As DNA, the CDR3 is TGTGCCAGCAGCGGGGGGGCAGGGCGATCCGATTTTAATTCACCCCTCCACTTT. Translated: CASSGGAGRSDFNSPLHF.

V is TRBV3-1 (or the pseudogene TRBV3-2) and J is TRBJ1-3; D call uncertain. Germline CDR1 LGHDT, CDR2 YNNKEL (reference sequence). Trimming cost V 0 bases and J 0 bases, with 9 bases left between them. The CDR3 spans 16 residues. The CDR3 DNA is TGTGCCAGCAGCCAAGAAAAAAGAGGCTCTGGAAACACCATATATTTT. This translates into CASSQEKRGSGNTIYF.